This T cell receptor beta chain was identified during a study of blood T cell repertoires in COVID-19 (dated by TCRdb to the early 2020s). Regarding the complete study: Samples from collaborators originated in the United States, Italy and Spain and spanned both the acute and convalescent phases of COVID-19. A freely available public database, intended as a resource for researchers studying the immune response to SARS-CoV-2, is where the repertoires were released. The dataset comprised deeply sampled blood TCRbeta repertoires from subjects exposed to, actively infected with, or recovered from COVID-19. The material from the prospective study consisted of cDNA or gDNA derived from T cells, B-cell-depleted T cells, or PBMCs. The samples were drawn from the first 160 participants of the ongoing ImmuneRACE study and from under 1,500 subjects provided by 6 global collaborators. Where available, HLA class I and class II types were obtained from metadata supplied by the sample provider rather than from assay-based typing. The sample metadata nearly always contained a de-identified subject ID, COVID-19 status, age in years and sex. General findings and caveats noted by the study authors: The quantity of clinical and demographic metadata differed by source and by participant and was supplied without curation.

Worth noting for this clone: The antigen it recognizes is unknown. Base qualities are missing; no much larger clone stands one base away.

From the cysteine through the phenylalanine, the CDR3 covers 14 amino acids. Of the read, only the CDR3 DNA is kept; its 42 bases are in frame from base 1. CDR1 and CDR2 are read off the germline V gene (reference sequence) as GTSNPN and SVGIG. Germline trimming: 2 bases from V, 3 bases from J; junction bases outside gene matches: 4. TCRbeta CDR3 regions were amplified from genomic DNA by means of the immunoSEQ Assay, a bias-controlled multiplex PCR. In the source study's methods: The number of nucleated cells in each sample was estimated by amplification of reference gene primers within the assay. To quantify the absolute abundance of each unique TCRbeta CDR3 rearrangement, sequence reads were collapsed and filtered. Productive Simpson clonality was computed per sample as the square root of Simpson's diversity index over productive rearrangements. TCRdb retrieved this table from immuneACCESS and kept in-frame rearrangements only. Not all clones are present; in checked studies, unresolved V genes account for under half, and no reason is known for the remainder. V and J calls and clone size follow that table, whereas D and trimming were derived from the DNA. The sample data list 6,000 or so clones, and 85% to 90% of these were observed just once. The biggest ten clones account for 6% to 9% of the sample.

The collaborating institutions used their own protocols to collect whole blood in K2EDTA tubes. Collaborator samples were shipped for TCRbeta analysis as frozen whole blood, isolated PBMCs, or DNA extracted from either sample type. This TCR derives from a human donor in a cohort sampled during active COVID-19. Sequencing input: peripheral blood. Recombination linked TRBV30 to TRBJ1-5, and TRBD1 matches 7 of the central bases. The DNA is as follows: TGTGCCTGGAGTTTCGGGACAGCCAATCAGCCCCAGCATTTT. Translated, it gives CAWSFGTANQPQHF. With all but the CDR3 taken from the reference TRBV30 and TRBJ1-5 genes, the full variable domain is: SQTIHQWPATLVQPVGSPLSLECTVEGTSNPNLYWYRQAAGRGLQLLFYSVGIGQISSEVPQNLSASRPQDRQFILSSKKLLLSDSGFYLCAWSFGTANQPQHFGDGTRLSIL.